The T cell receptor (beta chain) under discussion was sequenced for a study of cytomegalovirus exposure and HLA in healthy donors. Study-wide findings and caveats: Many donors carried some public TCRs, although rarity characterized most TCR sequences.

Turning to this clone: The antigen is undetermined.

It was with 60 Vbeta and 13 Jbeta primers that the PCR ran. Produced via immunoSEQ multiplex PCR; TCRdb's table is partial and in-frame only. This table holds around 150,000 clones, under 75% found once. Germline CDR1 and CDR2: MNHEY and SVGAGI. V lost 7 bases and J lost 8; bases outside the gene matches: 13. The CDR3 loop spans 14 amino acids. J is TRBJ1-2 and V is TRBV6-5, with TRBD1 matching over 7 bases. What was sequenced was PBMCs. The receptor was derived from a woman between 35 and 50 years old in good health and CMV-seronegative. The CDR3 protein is CASIQRQGSGGYTF. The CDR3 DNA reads TGTGCCAGCATTCAAAGACAGGGAAGTGGCGGCTACACCTTC.